This T cell receptor beta chain was identified during a study of PD-L1 blockade in urothelial cancer. Clones were read by immunoSEQ multiplex PCR, and TCRdb kept only the in-frame ones, dropping some. The sample records under 40,000 clones, 75% to 95% being singletons. V lost 2 bases and J 5 bases, leaving 7 bases between the germline ends. This CDR3 comprises 13 residues. CDR1 MNHEY and CDR2 SVGAGI come from the germline V gene. The chain combines TRBV6-5 with TRBJ1-5; D perhaps matches TRBD1 (5 bases). This TCR came from a man between 65 and 80 years old with urothelial cancer. This sample comprised PBMCs, obtained around atezolizumab (anti-PD-L1) treatment. CDR3 coding DNA: TGTGCCAGCAGTTACGGGGCAGATCAGCCCCAGCATTTT. Encoded protein: CASSYGADQPQHF.